This T cell receptor beta chain stems from a study of spatial heterogeneity in lung cancer. Regarding the study as a whole: In tumors, expanded intratumoral alpha and beta TCR counts tracked mutation counts.

The table lists this clonotype with a few counts. Its antigen remains unknown. The V end was cut by 7 bases, the J end by 1 base, with 27 bases between. Germline V gene lookup returns CDR1 DFQATT and CDR2 SNEGSKA (reference sequence). The CDR3 has 18 amino acids. This sample's time point: sample taken at primary tumor resection. TCRdb re-called the 5' RACE reads with MiXCR, one entry per CDR3 protein. Altogether fewer than 20,000 distinct CDR3 sequences are present, 6.8% being singletons, with the ten largest covering 15% to 20%. The gene calls are TRBV20-1 and TRBJ2-3, with D possibly being TRBD1 (5 bases). This TCR was sampled from a female donor with early-stage non-small cell lung cancer. This material consisted of lung tumor tissue, taken at surgery. The CDR3 loop is CSVKGASLSDGGTDTQYF. CDR3 DNA sequence: TGCAGTGTCAAAGGGGCCAGCCTCTCCGACGGTGGCACAGATACGCAGTATTTT.